This entry features one TCR beta chain sequence. Its antigen is unknown. Axillary draining lymph nodes of breast cancer patients supplied the node samples. One entry per CDR3 protein, called by TCRdb with MiXCR from the multiplex PCR reads. In the table there are roughly 260,000 distinct CDR3 sequences, 30% to 35% of which are singletons. The sample is drawn from a study of breast tumors, draining lymph nodes, adjacent tissues. Study-wide points: Most tumor T cells seemingly derive from lymph node, then expand in tumor. Tumor repertoires ranked between lymph nodes and nontumor tissue in diversity, with V and J gene preferences. Tumor T cell lymph node origin was a supported hypothesis, not proven. Tumor and nontumor repertoires were significantly more similar in luminal-like than in basal-like breast cancer.

The V gene end was trimmed by 0 bases and the J gene end by 2 bases; junction bases not matched to a gene: 14. The germline V gene has CDR1 SGDLS and CDR2 YYNGEE. The CDR3 is made up of 20 amino acids. Sequences were obtained from axillary lymph node tissue. The receptor comes from a female donor with breast cancer. Some clones in this sample may be carry-over from other donors' samples. The chain carries TRBV9 and TRBJ2-4, with TRBD1 matching 10 bases. The CDR3 DNA reads as TGTGCCAGCAGCGTAGATGTGGGGACAGGGGAGGGTGGGACCAAAAACATTCAGTACTTC. Translation gives CASSVDVGTGEGGTKNIQYF.